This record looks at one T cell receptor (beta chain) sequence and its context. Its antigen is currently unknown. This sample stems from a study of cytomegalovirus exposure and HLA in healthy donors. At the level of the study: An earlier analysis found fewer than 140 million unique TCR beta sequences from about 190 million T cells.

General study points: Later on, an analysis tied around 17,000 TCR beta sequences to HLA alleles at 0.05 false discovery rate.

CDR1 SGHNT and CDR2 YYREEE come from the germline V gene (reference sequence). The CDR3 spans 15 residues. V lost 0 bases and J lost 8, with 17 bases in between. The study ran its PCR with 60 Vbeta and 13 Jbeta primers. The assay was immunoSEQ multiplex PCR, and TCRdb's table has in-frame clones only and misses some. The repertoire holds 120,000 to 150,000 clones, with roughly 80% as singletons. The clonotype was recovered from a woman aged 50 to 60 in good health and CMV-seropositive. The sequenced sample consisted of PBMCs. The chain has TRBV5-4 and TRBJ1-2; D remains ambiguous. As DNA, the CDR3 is TGTGCCAGCAGCTTGGGTTTGTCAGCCTCGGGAGGCTACACCTTC. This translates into CASSLGLSASGGYTF.